These T cell receptor beta chains were read from a single sample in a study of T cells after yellow fever vaccination. TCRdb re-called the 5' RACE reads with MiXCR, one entry per CDR3 protein. This sample has roughly 120,000 distinct CDR3 sequences, with roughly 6.7% found just once. The source was CD4+ T cells sorted from PBMCs, collected around 10 days after the first yellow fever vaccination. These receptors were taken from a man aged 18-30 years who received the YFV17D yellow fever vaccine. CDR3s include the opening cysteine and the closing phenylalanine or tryptophan. D genes are given only for firm matches. The size of a clone is reported for some rows only, either as once, few or many, or as a class for expanded clones.

clone size: many
D gene: -
J gene: TRBJ2-3
V gene: TRBV4-1
CDR3 DNA: TGCGCCAGCAGCCAACCCTTTTACACAGATACGCAGTATTTT
CDR3 protein: CASSQPFYTDTQYF

clone size: many
D gene: -
J gene: TRBJ1-5
V gene: TRBV21-1
CDR3 DNA: TGTGCCAGAGACAGGGGGTGCTATCAGCCCCAGCATTTT
CDR3 protein: CARDRGCYQPQHF

clone size: many
D gene: -
J gene: TRBJ2-2
V gene: TRBV19
CDR3 DNA: TGTGCCAGTAGTATATGGGGGTACACCGGGGAGCTGTTTTTT
CDR3 protein: CASSIWGYTGELFF

clone size: many
D gene: -
J gene: TRBJ1-1
V gene: TRBV12-3/TRBV12-4
CDR3 DNA: TGTGCCAGCAGTGCGGTGCAGGGGAACACTGAAGCTTTCTTT
CDR3 protein: CASSAVQGNTEAFF

clone size: many
D gene: -
J gene: TRBJ1-5
V gene: TRBV7-3
CDR3 DNA: TGTGCCAGCAGACCAACAGGCCGAGGGCAGCCCCAGCATTTT
CDR3 protein: CASRPTGRGQPQHF

clone size: many
D gene: -
J gene: TRBJ2-1
V gene: TRBV6-1
CDR3 DNA: TGTGCCAGCACCCCCGGGAGGGGGCAAATTCGTGGATCCAATGAGCAGTTCTTC
CDR3 protein: CASTPGRGQIRGSNEQFF

clone size: many
D gene: -
J gene: TRBJ1-2
V gene: TRBV4-2
CDR3 DNA: TGTGCCAGCAGCCAAGATACGGGGACCACTATTCCCTATGGCTACACCTTC
CDR3 protein: CASSQDTGTTIPYGYTF

clone size: many
D gene: TRBD1
J gene: TRBJ2-5
V gene: TRBV7-3
CDR3 DNA: TGTGCCAGCAGCCCTACAGGGGTGCAAGAGACCCAGTACTTC
CDR3 protein: CASSPTGVQETQYF

clone size: -
D gene: -
J gene: TRBJ2-5
V gene: TRBV5-6
CDR3 DNA: TGTGCCAGGAGCTCCGGGCAGAAAGAGACCCAGTACTTC
CDR3 protein: CARSSGQKETQYF

clone size: many
D gene: -
J gene: TRBJ2-3
V gene: TRBV5-1
CDR3 DNA: TGCGCCTCCAAATGGACAGCAAGCACAGATACGCAGTATTTT
CDR3 protein: CASKWTASTDTQYF

clone size: many
D gene: TRBD1
J gene: TRBJ1-1
V gene: TRBV19
CDR3 DNA: TGTGCCAGTAGTATCAGGGGGCCGAACACTGAAGCTTTCTTT
CDR3 protein: CASSIRGPNTEAFF

clone size: -
D gene: -
J gene: TRBJ2-5
V gene: TRBV7-2
CDR3 DNA: TGTGCCAGCAGCGCGTCGGGGGTCCAAGAGACCCAGTACTTC
CDR3 protein: CASSASGVQETQYF

clone size: many
D gene: -
J gene: TRBJ2-1
V gene: TRBV5-1
CDR3 DNA: TGCGCCAGCAGCTTGGTGGGGGTAGCAAACAATGAGCAGTTCTTC
CDR3 protein: CASSLVGVANNEQFF

clone size: many
D gene: -
J gene: TRBJ2-5
V gene: TRBV7-9
CDR3 DNA: TGTGCCAGCAGAAAGACAGGACCCCAAGAGACCCAGTACTTC
CDR3 protein: CASRKTGPQETQYF

clone size: many
D gene: TRBD1
J gene: TRBJ2-4
V gene: TRBV20-1
CDR3 DNA: TGCAGTGCTCCTAGACAGGGGGCGATAAACATTCAGTACTTC
CDR3 protein: CSAPRQGAINIQYF

clone size: many
D gene: -
J gene: TRBJ1-2
V gene: TRBV4-1
CDR3 DNA: TGCGCCAGCAGAACCATGCAGGGCGTATATGGCTACACCTTC
CDR3 protein: CASRTMQGVYGYTF

clone size: -
D gene: TRBD1
J gene: TRBJ1-4
V gene: TRBV6-1
CDR3 DNA: TGTGCCAGCAGCTCGGGACAGGGGCATGAAAAACTGTTTTTT
CDR3 protein: CASSSGQGHEKLFF

clone size: many
D gene: -
J gene: TRBJ1-5
V gene: TRBV12-3/TRBV12-4
CDR3 DNA: TGTGCCAGCAGTAACAGGGCAGCCCAGCCCCAGCATTTT
CDR3 protein: CASSNRAAQPQHF

clone size: many
D gene: -
J gene: TRBJ1-2
V gene: TRBV20-1
CDR3 DNA: TGCAGTGCCCGCCCGGTTGTCCGGGACCACTATGGCTACACCTTC
CDR3 protein: CSARPVVRDHYGYTF

clone size: many
D gene: TRBD1
J gene: TRBJ2-3
V gene: TRBV24-1
CDR3 DNA: TGTGCCACCAGTGATCCTGGACAGGGGATAGATACGCAGTATTTT
CDR3 protein: CATSDPGQGIDTQYF

clone size: many
D gene: TRBD2
J gene: TRBJ2-1
V gene: TRBV9
CDR3 DNA: TGTGCCAGCTCGGGGGGGTATTACAATGAGCAGTTCTTC
CDR3 protein: CASSGGYYNEQFF

clone size: many
D gene: -
J gene: TRBJ2-2
V gene: TRBV7-8
CDR3 DNA: TGTGCCAGCAGCTTAGTGTCTGGGCGGGACACCGGGGAGCTGTTTTTT
CDR3 protein: CASSLVSGRDTGELFF

clone size: -
D gene: TRBD1
J gene: TRBJ1-1
V gene: TRBV18
CDR3 DNA: TGTGCCAGCTCACCCGGGACAGGACGATTTGAAGCTTTCTTT
CDR3 protein: CASSPGTGRFEAFF

clone size: many
D gene: -
J gene: TRBJ1-6
V gene: TRBV6-1
CDR3 DNA: TGTGCCAGCAGGACGCGAACCCTCAGGGGTTCACCCCTCCACTTT
CDR3 protein: CASRTRTLRGSPLHF

clone size: many
D gene: -
J gene: TRBJ1-1
V gene: TRBV7-8
CDR3 DNA: TGTGCCAGCAGCCCTCGAGAGAACACTGAAGCTTTCTTT
CDR3 protein: CASSPRENTEAFF

clone size: many
D gene: -
J gene: TRBJ2-5
V gene: TRBV21-1
CDR3 DNA: TGTGCCAGCCAAGCCGGTCACCAAGAGACCCAGTACTTC
CDR3 protein: CASQAGHQETQYF

clone size: -
D gene: -
J gene: TRBJ1-1
V gene: TRBV7-6
CDR3 DNA: TGTGCCAGCAGCTCAACCGTCCCTCCTTATTGGGCTTTCTTT
CDR3 protein: CASSSTVPPYWAFF

clone size: many
D gene: TRBD1
J gene: TRBJ1-1
V gene: TRBV5-1
CDR3 DNA: TGCGCCAGCAGTGGGACAGGGGGCCTAGCTTTCTTT
CDR3 protein: CASSGTGGLAFF

clone size: many
D gene: TRBD1
J gene: TRBJ2-3
V gene: TRBV11-2
CDR3 DNA: TGTGCCAGCAAGACAGGACAGGCTGCAGATACGCAGTATTTT
CDR3 protein: CASKTGQAADTQYF

clone size: few
D gene: -
J gene: TRBJ1-4
V gene: TRBV20-1
CDR3 DNA: TGCAGTGCTAGGGACTCGGGTAGGGATGAAAAACTGTTTTTT
CDR3 protein: CSARDSGRDEKLFF

clone size: few
D gene: -
J gene: TRBJ1-5
V gene: TRBV4-3
CDR3 DNA: TGCGCCAGCAGCCAAGATGAGGGTCAGCCCCAGCATTTT
CDR3 protein: CASSQDEGQPQHF

clone size: many
D gene: -
J gene: TRBJ1-2
V gene: TRBV4-1
CDR3 DNA: TGCGCCAGCAGCCACGTGGCCCAGACAGGCTTCTATGGCTACACCTTC
CDR3 protein: CASSHVAQTGFYGYTF

clone size: many
D gene: TRBD1
J gene: TRBJ2-5
V gene: TRBV7-6
CDR3 DNA: TGTGCCAGCAGCCCTGGGACAGGGGCGCAAGAGACCCAGTACTTC
CDR3 protein: CASSPGTGAQETQYF

clone size: many
D gene: -
J gene: TRBJ2-4
V gene: TRBV19
CDR3 DNA: TGTGCCAGTAGTAACAGGGTCTCGGACATTCAGTACTTC
CDR3 protein: CASSNRVSDIQYF

clone size: few
D gene: TRBD2
J gene: TRBJ2-2
V gene: TRBV7-9
CDR3 DNA: TGTGCCAGCAGCTCGACTAGCGGTCCCCTTATAACCGGGGAGCTGTTTTTT
CDR3 protein: CASSSTSGPLITGELFF

clone size: -
D gene: TRBD1
J gene: TRBJ2-1
V gene: TRBV19
CDR3 DNA: TGTGCCAGTAACAACCGGGACAGCGAGCAGTTCTTC
CDR3 protein: CASNNRDSEQFF

clone size: many
D gene: TRBD1
J gene: TRBJ2-7
V gene: TRBV5-6
CDR3 DNA: TGTGCCAGCAGCTTGACAGGGGACGAGCAGTACTTC
CDR3 protein: CASSLTGDEQYF

clone size: many
D gene: TRBD1
J gene: TRBJ1-1
V gene: TRBV6-5
CDR3 DNA: TGTGCCAGCAGTTACCCAGGGGGGGGTGGGCGTACAGGCCCTGAAGCTTTCTTT
CDR3 protein: CASSYPGGGGRTGPEAFF

clone size: many
D gene: -
J gene: TRBJ1-1
V gene: TRBV18
CDR3 DNA: TGTGCCAGCTCACCACCGTGGCGTAGATGGACTGAAGCTTTCTTT
CDR3 protein: CASSPPWRRWTEAFF

clone size: many
D gene: TRBD1
J gene: TRBJ1-6
V gene: TRBV5-1
CDR3 DNA: TGCGCCAGCAGAGCTGGACAGGGGGGTCATTCACCCCTCCACTTT
CDR3 protein: CASRAGQGGHSPLHF

clone size: many
D gene: -
J gene: TRBJ2-5
V gene: TRBV20-1
CDR3 DNA: TGCAGTGCTTCTTCGACAGCCCAAGAGACCCAGTACTTC
CDR3 protein: CSASSTAQETQYF

clone size: -
D gene: TRBD2
J gene: TRBJ2-3
V gene: TRBV12-3/TRBV12-4
CDR3 DNA: TGTGCCAGCAGTTCTGGTGGCGGGGGGGCGGATACGCAGTATTTT
CDR3 protein: CASSSGGGGADTQYF

clone size: many
D gene: -
J gene: TRBJ1-1
V gene: TRBV3-1
CDR3 DNA: TGTGCCAGCAGCCAAGACCCGGGGGTCACTGAAGCTTTCTTT
CDR3 protein: CASSQDPGVTEAFF

clone size: many
D gene: -
J gene: TRBJ2-3
V gene: TRBV5-1
CDR3 DNA: TGCGCCAGCAGCCCTAATACAGGGACGGGAGACACGCAGTATTTT
CDR3 protein: CASSPNTGTGDTQYF

clone size: many
D gene: -
J gene: TRBJ2-3
V gene: TRBV20-1
CDR3 DNA: TGCAGTGGAGCGGCACCCACAGATACGCAGTATTTT
CDR3 protein: CSGAAPTDTQYF

clone size: many
D gene: TRBD1
J gene: TRBJ2-2
V gene: TRBV2
CDR3 DNA: TGTGCCAGCAAACGGGACAGGGAAATCACCGGGGAGCTGTTTTTT
CDR3 protein: CASKRDREITGELFF

clone size: many
D gene: -
J gene: TRBJ2-3
V gene: TRBV4-1
CDR3 DNA: TGCGCCAGCAGCCTTGTGTGGGGGCTCACAGATACGCAGTATTTT
CDR3 protein: CASSLVWGLTDTQYF

clone size: -
D gene: -
J gene: TRBJ2-7
V gene: TRBV7-2
CDR3 DNA: TGTGCCAGCAGCGCACGACAGTTCTCCTACGAGCAGTACTTC
CDR3 protein: CASSARQFSYEQYF